This TCR beta chain was profiled in a study of CD8 T cells in ankylosing spondylitis. Generation of TCR beta libraries employed quantitative 5'-RACE incorporating molecular barcodes. TCRdb reprocessed the 5' RACE reads via MiXCR and lists one record per CDR3 protein. The sample carries fewer than 130,000 distinct CDR3 sequences, less than 25% recorded once. Germline V CDR1 and CDR2: KGHSH, LQKENI. V lost 0 bases to trimming and J lost 6 bases, with 13 bases between them. The length of the CDR3 is 15 residues. The origin of this receptor is a male donor with ankylosing spondylitis. The source material was synovial fluid, either unsorted or a sorted T cell fraction (not recorded which). V is TRBV18 and J is TRBJ2-3; D assignment may be TRBD1 or TRBD2 (5 bases each). DNA of the CDR3: TGTGCCAGCTCACCACCGGGGGTACACAAGGATACGCAGTATTTT. It is translated as CASSPPGVHKDTQYF.